A single TCR beta chain is shown here with its context. Per the original data handling: Nucleated cell number was recorded as an estimate derived from reference gene primer amplification. The method was immunoSEQ multiplex PCR; TCRdb's version includes in-frame clones alone and lacks a portion of them. V and J calls and clone size are copied from that table; D and trimming were computed from the DNA. The data hold 150,000 to 200,000 clones, with just over 85% observed a single time. With 0 bases removed from V and 6 bases from J, the gap between germline ends came to 11 bases. The CDR3 contains 14 residues. Germline V lookup: CDR1 LGHDT, CDR2 YNNKEL (reference sequence). The record originates from a study of blood T cell repertoires in COVID-19. Study in general: The study drew acute and convalescent COVID-19 samples from the United States, Italy and Spain. T cells, B-cell-depleted T cells, or PBMCs provided the cDNA or gDNA that served as material.

Sequenced material: peripheral blood. This clonotype was obtained from a man in his forties or fifties with active or convalescent COVID-19. V usage is TRBV3-1 (or the pseudogene TRBV3-2) and J usage is TRBJ1-2, with D perhaps TRBD1 (5 bases). The CDR3 bases are TGTGCCAGCAGCCAAGAGGCAGGGATGAATGGCTACACCTTC. This encodes CASSQEAGMNGYTF.